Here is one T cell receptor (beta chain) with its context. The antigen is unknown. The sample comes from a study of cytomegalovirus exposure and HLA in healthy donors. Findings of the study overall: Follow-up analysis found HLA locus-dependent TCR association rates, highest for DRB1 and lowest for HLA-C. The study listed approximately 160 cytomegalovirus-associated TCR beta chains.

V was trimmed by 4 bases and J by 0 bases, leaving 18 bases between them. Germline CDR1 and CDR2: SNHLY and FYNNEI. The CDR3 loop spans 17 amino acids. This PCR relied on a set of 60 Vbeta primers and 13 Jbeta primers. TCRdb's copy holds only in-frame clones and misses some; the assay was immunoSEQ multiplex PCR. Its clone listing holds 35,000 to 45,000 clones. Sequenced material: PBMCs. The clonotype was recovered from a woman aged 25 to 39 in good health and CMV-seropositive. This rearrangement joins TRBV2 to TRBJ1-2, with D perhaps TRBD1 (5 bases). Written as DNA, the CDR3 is TGTGCCAGCAGTGTTTGGGGCGGCGTATCCTCTAACTATGGCTACACCTTC. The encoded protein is CASSVWGGVSSNYGYTF.